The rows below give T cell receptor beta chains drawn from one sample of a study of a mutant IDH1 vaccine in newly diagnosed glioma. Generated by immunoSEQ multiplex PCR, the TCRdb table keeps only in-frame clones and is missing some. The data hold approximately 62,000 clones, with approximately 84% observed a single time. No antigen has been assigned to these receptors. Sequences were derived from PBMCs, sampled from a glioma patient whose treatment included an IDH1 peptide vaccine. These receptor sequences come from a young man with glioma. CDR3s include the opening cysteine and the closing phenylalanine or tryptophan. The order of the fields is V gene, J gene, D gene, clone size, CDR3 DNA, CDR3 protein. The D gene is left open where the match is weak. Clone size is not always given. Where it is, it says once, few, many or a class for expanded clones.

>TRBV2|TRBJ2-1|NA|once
TGTGCCAGCAGTGAAGAGGGGACATACTCCTACAATGAGCAGTTCTTC
CASSEEGTYSYNEQFF
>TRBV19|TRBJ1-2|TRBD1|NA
TGTGCCAGTAGTATGGACAGGGGGCGAATCGATGGCTACACCTTC
CASSMDRGRIDGYTF
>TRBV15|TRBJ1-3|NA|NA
TGTGCCACCAGCCGTTTAAACACCATATATTTT
CATSRLNTIYF
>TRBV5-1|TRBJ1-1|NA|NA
TGCGCCAGCAGCTCCCCCGACAGGTACACTGAAGCTTTCTTT
CASSSPDRYTEAFF
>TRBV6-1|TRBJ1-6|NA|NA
TGTGCCAGCCCGGGACACAGCTCCTATAATTCACCCCTCCACTTT
CASPGHSSYNSPLHF
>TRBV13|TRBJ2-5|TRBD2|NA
TGTGCCAGCAGCTCCCCGCTGGGGGGGGAACCACAAGAGACCCAGTACTTC
CASSSPLGGEPQETQYF
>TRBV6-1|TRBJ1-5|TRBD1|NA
TGTGCCAGCAGTGAAGAAAGGGGGACAGGTCGGGTCCAGCCCCAGCATTTT
CASSEERGTGRVQPQHF
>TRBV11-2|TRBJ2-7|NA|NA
TGTGCCAGCAGCTTAGGAACAGGGAGCTCCTACGAGCAGTACTTC
CASSLGTGSSYEQYF
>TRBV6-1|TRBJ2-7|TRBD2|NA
TGTGCCAGCAGTGATCCGGGGACTAGCGGGTGGGATATGTGGCAGTACTTC
CASSDPGTSGWDMWQYF
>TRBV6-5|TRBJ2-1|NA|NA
TGTGCCAGCCAACCCCCGGGGGTCTCCTACAATGAGCAGTTCTTC
CASQPPGVSYNEQFF
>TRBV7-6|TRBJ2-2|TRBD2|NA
TGTGCCAGCTCCGGGGGGGCCGGGGAGCTGTTTTTT
CASSGGAGELFF
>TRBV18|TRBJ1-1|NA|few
TGTGCCAGCTCATCCCAAGGGGCGGGGATGAACACTGAAGCTTTCTTT
CASSSQGAGMNTEAFF
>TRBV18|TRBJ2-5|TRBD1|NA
TGTGCCAGCTCGCTCGGACAGGACCAAGAAACCCAGTACTTC
CASSLGQDQETQYF
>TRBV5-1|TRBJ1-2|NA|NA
TGCGCCAGCAGCTTGGCCCAGGGAAAAGGGGACTATGGCTACACCTTC
CASSLAQGKGDYGYTF
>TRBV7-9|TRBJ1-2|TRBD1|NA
TGTGCCAGCAGCTTAGCACCATGGACAGGGGCCTATGGCTACACCTTC
CASSLAPWTGAYGYTF
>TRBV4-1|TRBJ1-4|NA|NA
TGCGCCAGCAGCCAAAGACATTCAACTAATGAAAAACTGTTTTTT
CASSQRHSTNEKLFF
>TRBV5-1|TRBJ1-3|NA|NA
TGCGCCAGCAGCTTAATCCCGGGAAACACCATATATTTT
CASSLIPGNTIYF
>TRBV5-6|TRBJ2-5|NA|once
TGTGCCAGCAGCCCGACTCTGACAGGACAAGAGACCCAGTACTTC
CASSPTLTGQETQYF
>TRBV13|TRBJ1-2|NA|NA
TGTGCCAGCAGCTATGCTACGTCTGGTGGCTACACCTTC
CASSYATSGGYTF
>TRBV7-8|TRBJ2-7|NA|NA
TGTGCCAGCAGCCCTCGTTGGCTCCCCGGTACGGCGCAGTACTTC
CASSPRWLPGTAQYF
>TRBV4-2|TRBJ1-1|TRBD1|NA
TGTGCCAGCAGCCAAGGCACACAGGGGACGGTGAACACTGAAGCTTTCTTT
CASSQGTQGTVNTEAFF
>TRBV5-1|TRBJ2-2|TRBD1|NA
TGCGCCAGCAGCACGGGACAGGAAAGGACCGGGGAGCTGTTTTTT
CASSTGQERTGELFF
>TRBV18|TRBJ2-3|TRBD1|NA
TGTGCCAGCTCACCACCGGGTTGGCCAGGGGGTTCCACAGATACGCAGTATTTT
CASSPPGWPGGSTDTQYF
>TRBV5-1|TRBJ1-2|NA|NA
TGCGCCAGCAGCCCGGGGCCCCCCGTCTTCGGCTACACCTTC
CASSPGPPVFGYTF
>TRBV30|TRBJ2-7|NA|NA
TGTGCCTGGACCTCTGGGAAAGGATACGAGCAGTACTTC
CAWTSGKGYEQYF
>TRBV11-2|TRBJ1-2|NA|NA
TGTGCCAGCAGCTTAGGCTCCAGCTATGGCTACACCTTC
CASSLGSSYGYTF
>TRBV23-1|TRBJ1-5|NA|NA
TGCGCCAGCAGTCAACGGGACCCACCTCTGACTAGCAATCAGCCCCAGCATTTT
CASSQRDPPLTSNQPQHF
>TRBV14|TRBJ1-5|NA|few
TGTGCCAGCAGCCAACTGGACAGCCAGCCCCAGCATTTT
CASSQLDSQPQHF
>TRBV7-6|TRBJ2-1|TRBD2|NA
TGTGCCAGCAGTTCCACTAGCGGGGGCCCCAGGAATGAGCAGTTCTTC
CASSSTSGGPRNEQFF
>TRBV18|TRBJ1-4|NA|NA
TGTGCCAGCTCACTTGGGCCCGGACGAACTAATGAAAAACTGTTTTTT
CASSLGPGRTNEKLFF
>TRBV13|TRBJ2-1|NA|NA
TGTGCCAGCAGCTTATCCCAAATCATGGGACCCTCAAATGAGCAGTTCTTC
CASSLSQIMGPSNEQFF
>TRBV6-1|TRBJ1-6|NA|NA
TGTGCCAGCAATGGACTAGGCCGTCAGGATCGGCCCCTCCACTTT
CASNGLGRQDRPLHF
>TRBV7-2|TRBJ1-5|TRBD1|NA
TGTGCCAGCAGCGCCCAGGGGACAGGGGGCGATCAGCCCCAGCATTTT
CASSAQGTGGDQPQHF
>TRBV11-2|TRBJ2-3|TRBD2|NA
TGTGCCAGCAGCTTAGGCAGCGGGGGGTCCACAGATACGCAGTATTTT
CASSLGSGGSTDTQYF
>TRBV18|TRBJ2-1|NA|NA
TGTGCCAGCTCACCACCCATGGGGCAGGGCGGCTACAATGAGCAGTTCTTC
CASSPPMGQGGYNEQFF
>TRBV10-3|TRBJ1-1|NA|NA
TGTGCCATCAGTGGGGGCGGTTCAACTGAAGCTTTCTTT
CAISGGGSTEAFF
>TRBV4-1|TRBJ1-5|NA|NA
TGCGCCAGCAGCCAAGAAGGGGTCACATCCCTGTCCCCCCAGCATTTT
CASSQEGVTSLSPQHF
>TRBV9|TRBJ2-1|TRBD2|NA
TGTGCCAGCAGCGTACTGGGGGGCGGACTAGCGGGTTACAATGAGCAGTTCTTC
CASSVLGGGLAGYNEQFF
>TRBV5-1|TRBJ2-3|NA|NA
TGCGCCAGCAGCTTTGAATGGGATACGCAGTATTTT
CASSFEWDTQYF
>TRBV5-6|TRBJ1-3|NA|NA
TGTGCCAGCAGGCGACTTAGCTCTGGAAACACCATATATTTT
CASRRLSSGNTIYF
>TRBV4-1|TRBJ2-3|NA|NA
TGCGCCAGCAGCGAGACACGGCTTCGCACAGATACGCAGTATTTT
CASSETRLRTDTQYF
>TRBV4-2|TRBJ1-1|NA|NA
TGTGCCAGCAGCTATGGGAACGCTGAAGCTTTCTTT
CASSYGNAEAFF
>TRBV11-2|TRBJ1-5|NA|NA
TGTGCCAGCAGCTTAGAGGGCCGGGGCGGGGGACAGCCCCAGCATTTT
CASSLEGRGGGQPQHF
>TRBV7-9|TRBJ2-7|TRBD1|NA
TGTGCCAGCAGCCAACCGGGACAGGGAATAGACGAGCAGTACTTC
CASSQPGQGIDEQYF
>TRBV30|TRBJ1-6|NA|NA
TGTGCCTGGAGTGTACCGAATAGTTCAAATTCACCCCTCCACTTT
CAWSVPNSSNSPLHF
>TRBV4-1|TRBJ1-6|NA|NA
TGCGCCAGCAGCCAAGGAGTAATCTATAATTCACCCCTCCACTTT
CASSQGVIYNSPLHF
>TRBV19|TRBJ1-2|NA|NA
TGTGCCAGTAGTGTTCGTGCGGACCATCATGGCTACACCTTC
CASSVRADHHGYTF
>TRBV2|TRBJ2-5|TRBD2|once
TGTGCCAGCAGACTAGCGGGTTACCAAGAGACCCAGTACTTC
CASRLAGYQETQYF